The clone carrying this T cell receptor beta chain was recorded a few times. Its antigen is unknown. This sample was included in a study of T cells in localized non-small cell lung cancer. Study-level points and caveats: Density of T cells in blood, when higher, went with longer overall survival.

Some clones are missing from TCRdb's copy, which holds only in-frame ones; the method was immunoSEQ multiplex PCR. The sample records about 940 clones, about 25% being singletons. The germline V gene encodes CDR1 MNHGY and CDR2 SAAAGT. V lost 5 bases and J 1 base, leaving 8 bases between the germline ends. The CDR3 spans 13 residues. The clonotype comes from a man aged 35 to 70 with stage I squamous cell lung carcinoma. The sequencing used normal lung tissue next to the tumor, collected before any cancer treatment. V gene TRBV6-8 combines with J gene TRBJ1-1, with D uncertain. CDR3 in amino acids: CASSLRPNTEAFF. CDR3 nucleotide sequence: TGTGCCAGCAGTCTCCGGCCGAACACTGAAGCTTTCTTT.